A single T cell receptor (beta chain) is shown here with its context. Its antigen remains unknown. The data were obtained in a study of post-analysis software for immune sequencing data. Germline CDR1 is SGDLS and CDR2 is YYNGEE. V shed 4 bases and J 2 bases; nucleotides not matched to a gene: 5. The CDR3 spans 14 residues. Study-wide points: Higher frequency in patients than in controls was seen for roughly five TRBV segments, with TRBV5-6, TRBV5-1 and TRBV20-1 among them. A significant reduction in normalized Chao1 diversity was observed in multiple sclerosis patients versus controls. F measure showed strong co-clustering of same-batch samples.

Prepared TCR beta cDNA libraries contained unique molecular identifiers. Each sample of about 0.95 to 11 million input T cells yielded about 500,000 cDNA molecules, so each molecule approximated one T cell. TCRdb recomputed calls from the PCR reads with MiXCR, one row per CDR3 protein. The table lists about 770,000 distinct CDR3 sequences, around 45% of them singletons. The sequenced sample was blood. V usage is TRBV9 and J usage is TRBJ1-2, with TRBD1 identical over 7 bases. The TCR was taken from a girl aged 5 to 17 with multiple sclerosis. Here the CDR3 DNA reads TGTGCCAGCAGCCGCGGGGGACAGAACTATGGCTACACCTTC. Translation gives CASSRGGQNYGYTF.